This TCR beta chain was sequenced in a study of lymphopenia after photon versus proton radiotherapy. Study conclusions and caveats: Authors raise, but do not show, better survival with proton therapy.

This clone occurred once. As yet, its antigen is unknown. TCRdb's copy holds only in-frame clones and misses some; the assay was immunoSEQ multiplex PCR. The sample shows over 50,000 clones, around 87% of them seen only once. This sample comprised peripheral blood, obtained from a patient treated with photon-based radiotherapy. The sequence was obtained from a man aged 40-49 years with gastric cancer.

Here the CDR3 reads CASSKERGRVANEAFF. The CDR3 DNA reads TGTGCCAGCAGCAAAGAGCGGGGTAGAGTTGCTAATGAAGCTTTCTTT. V and J are TRBV21-1 and TRBJ1-1. TRBV21-1 corresponds to a pseudogene. This CDR3 has 16 residues.